The next 20 T cell receptor beta chains were all read from a single sample in a study of regulatory T cells in long-lasting Graves disease. Through Arm-PCR of CDR3 regions and iRepertoire HTBI primers, TCR beta libraries were built. TCRdb ran MiXCR on the multiplex PCR reads and lists one entry per CDR3 protein. There are about 540,000 distinct CDR3 sequences in the sample; roughly 14% occur only once, and more than 8.5% lies in the top ten. Time point defined: newly diagnosed GD, antithyroid drugs for less than 3 months. PBMC RNA was the source of the TCR library. These data also featured in a second study, about T cells in Graves' hyperthyroidism and ophthalmopathy.

Material: peripheral blood mononuclear cells (PBMCs), obtained at new diagnosis, from a patient treated with antithyroid drugs. These receptors were obtained from a man aged 30 to 39 with Graves disease.

This clonotype was seen at least ten times. This sequence joins TRBV6-1 and TRBJ2-3; TRBD2 aligns across 10 bases. Germline CDR1 MNHNS, CDR2 SASEGT. The J segment lost 4 bases and the V segment lost 5 bases, leaving 3 bases of the junction unmatched. This CDR3 comprises 14 residues. CDR3 bases: TGTGCCAGCAGTATAGCGGGAGGACCAGATACGCAGTATTTT. It translates to CASSIAGGPDTQYF.

The sample holds many counts of this clonotype. The chain employs TRBV6-1 and TRBJ2-1; 10 bases map to TRBD2. The length of the CDR3 is 17 residues. Germline V gives CDR1 MNHNS, CDR2 SASEGT. Trimming removed 0 bases from V and 8 bases from J; junction bases left unmatched: 10. The CDR3 coding sequence is TGTGCCAGCAGTGAAGCACCGAGCGGGAGGGCCGGGGATGAGCAGTTCTTC. This encodes CASSEAPSGRAGDEQFF.

As for this clonotype: This may be a read error: a much more frequent sequence differs by one nucleotide. The chain carries TRBV12-3 or TRBV12-4 and TRBJ2-1; 8 nucleotides agree with TRBD2. The CDR3 extends over 13 amino acids. V dropped 5 bases and J dropped 10; count of bases not matched to a gene: 7. The CDR3 coding sequence is TGTGCCAGCAGTGGACTAGCCCTTTACGAGCAGTTCTTC. It yields the protein CASSGLALYEQFF.

This clonotype occurred a few times. The chain has TRBV10-3 and TRBJ2-7; 9 bases fit TRBD2. The ends lost 3 bases at V and 2 bases at J; junction bases unmatched: 8. The V gene's germline CDR1 is ENHRY and CDR2 SYGVKD. The CDR3 consists of 16 residues. The CDR3 DNA follows: TGTGCCATCAGTGAAAGTACTAGCGGGTGGACCTACGAGCAGTACTTC. Protein sequence: CAISESTSGWTYEQYF.

About this clonotype itself: Relative to the germline gene, one junction end is altered; a read error may explain this. This chain uses TRBV7-8 with TRBJ2-6, with 9 bases identical to TRBD2. There are 18 residues in the CDR3. Germline loops: CDR1 SGHVS, CDR2 FQNEAQ. CDR3: CAGSLVLAGVTGANVLTF. As DNA, the CDR3 is TGTGCCGGCAGCTTAGTGTTAGCGGGAGTTACCGGGGCCAACGTCCTGACTTTC.

At least ten counts were recorded for this clonotype. This chain connects TRBV29-1 to TRBJ2-1; 11 nucleotides match TRBD2. Germline loops: CDR1 SQVTM, CDR2 ANQGSEA. The CDR3 consists of 14 residues. Germline trimming cut 5 bases from V and 6 bases from J; bases unmatched to any gene: 6. CDR3 coding DNA: TGCAGCGTTCCAGGGACTAGCGGCCTCAATGAGCAGTTCTTC. Translating gives CSVPGTSGLNEQFF.

The chain links TRBV29-1 to TRBJ1-6; D might be TRBD1 (5 bases). In germline, CDR1 is SQVTM, CDR2 ANQGSEA. CDR3 length: 14 residues. As DNA, the CDR3 is TGCAGGGGCGGGGCTGCCTCCTATAATTCACCCCTCCACTTT. This codes for CRGGAASYNSPLHF. Full variable domain (missing parts from reference TRBV29-1 and TRBJ1-6): SAVISQKPSRDICQRGTSLTIQCQVDSQVTMMFWYRQQPGQSLTLIATANQGSEATYESGFVIDKFPISRPNLTFSTLTVSNMSPEDSSIYLCRGGAASYNSPLHFGNGTRLTVT.

This clonotype was picked up a small number of times. V is TRBV7-3 and J is TRBJ2-7; D may correspond to TRBD1 or TRBD2 (5 bases each). Germline CDR1 reads SGHTA; CDR2 reads FQGTGA. The CDR3 sequence is 15 residues long. Trimming removed 1 base at V and 4 bases at J, with 14 bases between. CDR3 in DNA: TGTGCCAGCAGCTTAAACCCGGGGCCCGATTACGAGCAGTACTTC. It yields the protein CASSLNPGPDYEQYF.

The gene calls are TRBV4-1 and TRBJ2-7, with D maybe TRBD1 (5 bases). From germline, CDR1 is MGHRA and CDR2 YSYEKL. The CDR3 covers 15 residues. V dropped 1 base and J dropped 0 bases, with 10 bases sitting between them. The CDR3 sequence is CASSQATASSYEQYF. In DNA form, the CDR3 reads TGCGCCAGCAGCCAAGCGACAGCTAGCTCCTACGAGCAGTACTTC.

The table lists this clonotype with many counts. This chain connects TRBV11-2 to TRBJ1-2, with no clear D. Trimming left V 0 bases short and J 3 bases short, with 14 bases between. The CDR3 is 16 amino acids. CDR1 is SGHAT, CDR2 FQNNGV, per germline. CDR3 in amino acids: CASSLDIAGSDYGYTF. The CDR3 DNA is TGTGCCAGCAGCTTAGATATCGCGGGTTCGGACTATGGCTACACCTTC.

This clonotype was recorded many times. The CDR3 spells CASSSAGTASNTEAFF. The DNA of the CDR3 is TGTGCCAGCAGTTCCGCCGGGACAGCCTCGAACACTGAAGCTTTCTTT. V is TRBV28 and J is TRBJ1-1, with TRBD1 matching over 7 bases. CDR1 is MDHEN and CDR2 is SYDVKM in the germline V gene. This CDR3 has 16 amino acids. Trimming cost V 4 bases and J 1 base; bases outside gene matches: 9.

This clonotype was detected only a few times. Its ends do not fully match the called genes, so a read error is possible. This chain links TRBV6-5 with TRBJ2-1, with unresolved D. The CDR3 spans 11 residues. From germline, CDR1 is MNHEY and CDR2 SVGAGI. The CDR3 DNA reads TGTGCCAGCAGTTACGGAGATGAGCTGTTCTTC. It codes for CASSYGDELFF.

The rearrangement uses TRBV2 and TRBJ2-7; either TRBD1 or TRBD2 may supply D (5 bases each). The V gene lost 6 bases and the J gene lost 3 bases, with 15 bases spanning the gap. CDR3 length: 14 residues. Per germline, CDR1 SNHLY and CDR2 FYNNEI. The CDR3 DNA follows: TGTGCCAGCAGAGCCCCGGGACCGGACTACGAGCAGTACTTC. This codes for CASRAPGPDYEQYF.

This clonotype has ten or more counts. The chain has TRBV7-2 and TRBJ1-2; no reliable D call. This CDR3 is 15 amino acids long. Looked up from germline, CDR1 is SGHTA and CDR2 is FQGNSA. Trimming stripped 1 base from V and 2 bases from J, with 11 bases between. CDR3 DNA: TGTGCCAGCAGCTTAGGGGAGGGAACCAACTATGGCTACACCTTC. Translating gives CASSLGEGTNYGYTF.

About this clonotype itself: A much more abundant neighbour one base away suggests this may be a read error. The J gene is TRBJ1-1, the V gene TRBV7-9, with 8 bases fitting TRBD1. Germline loops: CDR1 SEHNR, CDR2 FQNEAQ (reference sequence). This CDR3 contains 16 residues. The CDR3 DNA sequence: TGTGCCAGCAGCTTTACTCACCAGGGGGCGCAGCACGAAGCTTCCTTT. Its protein is CASSFTHQGAQHEASF.

The chain couples TRBV6-5 to TRBJ2-7, with D perhaps TRBD1 (6 bases). V lost 2 bases to trimming and J lost 8 bases, with 16 bases between them. The CDR3 is 14 residues long. From germline, CDR1 is MNHEY and CDR2 SVGAGI. CDR3 amino acids: CASSYGRGLLKQYF. The CDR3 DNA reads TGTGCCAGCAGTTACGGCAGGGGCCTACTGAAGCAGTACTTC.

This clonotype has more than one count but fewer than ten. The chain uses TRBV12-5 and TRBJ2-2; D possibly corresponds to TRBD2 (5 bases). Between the trimmed V and J ends, which lost 6 bases and 14 bases, there was a span of 19 bases. This CDR3 has 13 residues. CDR1 and CDR2 (germline): LGHNT, FRNRAP. The CDR3 loop is CASGHGVGSLLFF. The CDR3 DNA is TGTGCTAGTGGCCACGGGGTTGGGAGTCTCCTGTTTTTT.

The chain combines TRBV10-1 with TRBJ2-5; D is perhaps TRBD2 (5 bases). The length of the CDR3 is 15 residues. With 2 bases removed from V and 3 bases from J, the gap between germline ends came to 13 bases. The V gene's germline CDR1 is WNHNN and CDR2 SYGVQD (reference sequence). The CDR3 is CASSENSEIKETQYF. In DNA, the CDR3 is TGCGCCAGCAGTGAGAATAGCGAAATAAAAGAGACCCAGTACTTC.

In this sample, this clonotype turned up many times. V and J are TRBV27 and TRBJ2-1, with unresolved D. Trimming took off 3 bases at V and 2 bases at J, with 14 bases between the two ends. This CDR3 is built from 16 residues. Germline V gene lookup returns CDR1 MNHEY and CDR2 SMNVEV (reference sequence). CDR3 region: CASSFQAGSPYNEQFF. The CDR3 nucleotides read TGTGCCAGCAGTTTCCAGGCCGGGTCTCCCTACAATGAGCAGTTCTTC.

This clonotype was counted between two and nine times. The chain recombines TRBV5-1 with TRBJ1-3; D not resolved. Germline loops: CDR1 SGHRS, CDR2 YFSETQ. The CDR3 covers 15 residues. V was shortened by 2 bases and J by 1 base, with 10 bases between the two germline ends. The CDR3 DNA reads as TGCGCCAGCAGCTTTTCAGGAGAGTCTGGAAACACCATATATTTT. Amino acid sequence: CASSFSGESGNTIYF.